This is a list of T cell receptor beta chains from one sample in a study of T cell repertoires in cytomegalovirus infection. TCRdb re-analysed the reads in MiXCR, keeping a single row per CDR3 protein. The sample carries around 180,000 distinct CDR3 sequences, approximately 28% recorded once. The specimen sequenced was PBMCs. These receptors were taken from a human donor in good health (CMV status not recorded). Some clones in this sample may be carry-over from other donors' samples. The CDR3 runs from the conserved cysteine through the conserved F or W. D genes are given only for firm matches. Where a row states a size, it is once, few, many or the class of an expanded clone; other rows omit it.

CDR3aa	CDR3nt	d_gene	abundance	v_gene	j_gene
CASSLGLADQETQYF	TGCGCCAGCAGCTTGGGACTAGCGGACCAAGAGACCCAGTACTTC	TRBD2	few	TRBV5-1	TRBJ2-5
CASSRRSTEAFF	TGTGCCAGCAGTAGGCGAAGCACTGAAGCTTTCTTT	-	-	TRBV2	TRBJ1-1
CASSSLGQLAYEQYF	TGTGCCAGCAGTTCCTTAGGACAGCTAGCCTACGAGCAGTACTTC	-	few	TRBV28	TRBJ2-7
CATKPGTGDYGYTF	TGTGCCACCAAACCGGGGACAGGGGATTATGGCTACACCTTC	TRBD1	-	TRBV27	TRBJ1-2
CASSQKGYTHQPQHF	TGCGCCAGCAGTCAAAAAGGGTATACTCATCAGCCCCAGCATTTT	-	-	TRBV23-1	TRBJ1-5
CASSYGLRLSSYNEQFF	TGTGCCAGCAGTTACGGGTTGAGGCTCAGCTCCTACAATGAGCAGTTCTTC	-	few	TRBV6-5	TRBJ2-1
CASSQDHTGFPMNTEAFF	TGCGCCAGCAGCCAAGATCATACGGGTTTTCCCATGAACACTGAAGCTTTCTTT	-	-	TRBV4-3	TRBJ1-1
CASSPDGSYNSPLHF	TGTGCCAGCAGCCCGGACGGCTCCTATAATTCACCCCTCCACTTT	-	-	TRBV7-9	TRBJ1-6
CASSLSNYEQYF	TGTGCCAGCAGCTTAAGTAACTACGAGCAGTACTTC	-	-	TRBV7-9	TRBJ2-7
CASSGAGELFF	TGTGCCAGCAGTGGAGCCGGGGAGCTGTTTTTT	-	few	TRBV7-9	TRBJ2-2
CASSSGGTTEAFF	TGTGCCAGCAGTTCCGGGGGCACGACTGAAGCTTTCTTT	-	-	TRBV12-3/TRBV12-4	TRBJ1-1
CASSPEGWAETQYF	TGTGCCAGCAGCCCAGAGGGGTGGGCAGAGACCCAGTACTTC	-	-	TRBV11-1	TRBJ2-5
CASSLIGVSTDTQYF	TGTGCCAGCAGCTTAATCGGGGTCAGCACAGATACGCAGTATTTT	-	few	TRBV7-3	TRBJ2-3
CASSPPQGQNTEAFF	TGTGCCAGCAGTCCCCCACAGGGCCAGAACACTGAAGCTTTCTTT	-	-	TRBV28	TRBJ1-1
CASSYTPGAEQYF	TGTGCCAGCAGTTACACTCCGGGGGCAGAGCAGTACTTC	-	-	TRBV6-5	TRBJ2-7
CASSLATNQPQHF	TGTGCCAGCAGCTTAGCTACCAATCAGCCCCAGCATTTT	-	many	TRBV7-9	TRBJ1-5
CASSLGQGFSPLHF	TGTGCCAGCAGCTTGGGACAGGGGTTTTCACCCCTCCACTTT	TRBD1	many	TRBV7-8	TRBJ1-6
CASSPDRGRTDTQYF	TGTGCCAGCAGTCCTGACAGGGGACGCACAGATACGCAGTATTTT	TRBD1	-	TRBV6-2/TRBV6-3	TRBJ2-3
CSVRGQGEKLFF	TGCAGCGTTCGAGGACAGGGTGAAAAACTGTTTTTT	TRBD1	few	TRBV29-1	TRBJ1-4
CASRGRAPLKAEAFF	TGTGCCAGTAGAGGACGAGCGCCCCTGAAAGCTGAAGCTTTCTTT	-	-	TRBV19	TRBJ1-1
CASSSDRATITEAFF	TGTGCCAGCAGCTCGGACAGGGCCACCATCACTGAAGCTTTCTTT	TRBD1	few	TRBV7-3	TRBJ1-1
CASRSPNSLNEQFF	TGTGCCAGCAGGAGCCCTAACAGTTTGAATGAGCAGTTCTTC	-	few	TRBV28	TRBJ2-1
CASSSLLRGVSRWTQYF	TGTGCCAGCAGCTCACTCTTGCGGGGGGTATCAAGGTGGACCCAGTACTTC	TRBD2	-	TRBV7-2	TRBJ2-5
CASRLDETQYF	TGTGCCAGCAGACTCGACGAGACCCAGTACTTC	-	few	TRBV6-2/TRBV6-3	TRBJ2-5
CASSKRTGGETQYF	TGTGCCAGCAGCAAACGGACAGGAGGGGAGACCCAGTACTTC	-	once	TRBV7-2	TRBJ2-5
CASSPGTGGQPQHF	TGTGCCAGCAGCCCAGGGACAGGGGGTCAGCCCCAGCATTTT	TRBD1	many	TRBV7-8	TRBJ1-5
CASSLGYGNEQYF	TGTGCCAGCAGCTTAGGGTACGGCAACGAGCAGTACTTC	-	-	TRBV7-9	TRBJ2-7
CASSSSSDSVDTQYF	TGTGCCAGCTCATCTTCTAGCGATTCGGTAGATACGCAGTATTTT	-	many	TRBV18	TRBJ2-3
CASSQPTSARGSHEQYF	TGCGCCAGCAGCCAACCGACCTCGGCCAGGGGAAGCCACGAGCAGTACTTC	-	-	TRBV4-1	TRBJ2-7
CASSQNLDTQYF	TGTGCCAGCAGCCAAAACCTGGATACGCAGTATTTT	-	few	TRBV3-1	TRBJ2-3
CASSEGQGASYEQYF	TGTGCCAGCAGCGAAGGACAGGGGGCGTCCTACGAGCAGTACTTC	TRBD1	many	TRBV7-3	TRBJ2-7
CASSQKDTQYF	TGTGCCAGCAGCCAGAAAGATACGCAGTATTTT	-	-	TRBV14	TRBJ2-3
CASSQPGLAGTSNTGELFF	TGTGCCAGCAGCCAACCTGGACTAGCGGGGACCTCGAACACCGGGGAGCTGTTTTTT	TRBD2	few	TRBV4-1	TRBJ2-2
CASSLESPNPPGNQPQHF	TGTGCCAGCAGCTTAGAATCGCCCAACCCACCAGGCAATCAGCCCCAGCATTTT	-	many	TRBV7-6	TRBJ1-5
CASSLAPRQTEAFF	TGTGCCAGCAGCTTAGCCCCTAGACAAACTGAAGCTTTCTTT	-	-	TRBV7-8	TRBJ1-1
CASSPVSVNTEVFF	TGCGCCAGCAGCCCGGTTTCAGTGAACACTGAAGTTTTCTTT	-	-	TRBV5-1	TRBJ1-1
CASSPGADSNQPQHF	TGTGCCAGCTCCCCAGGCGCCGATAGCAATCAGCCCCAGCATTTT	-	-	TRBV18	TRBJ1-5
CASSLLAGGSDTQYF	TGTGCCAGCAGCCTACTAGCGGGGGGAAGTGATACGCAGTATTTT	TRBD2	few	TRBV6-4	TRBJ2-3
CASSLVQAANQPQHF	TGTGCCAGCAGCTTAGTTCAGGCCGCTAATCAGCCCCAGCATTTT	-	few	TRBV7-8	TRBJ1-5
CASSPLSGTGALEAFF	TGTGCCAGCAGCCCGTTATCCGGGACAGGGGCCCTTGAAGCTTTCTTT	TRBD1	few	TRBV3-1	TRBJ1-1
CASSLRSGDTEAFF	TGTGCCAGCAGTTTACGTTCAGGGGACACTGAAGCTTTCTTT	-	few	TRBV27	TRBJ1-1
CASSQTRGAEKLFF	TGTGCCAGCAGTCAAACTAGGGGGGCGGAAAAACTGTTTTTT	-	-	TRBV6-1	TRBJ1-4
CASSSRLAGIYEQYF	TGTGCCAGCAGTTCGAGACTAGCGGGGATCTACGAGCAGTACTTC	TRBD2	-	TRBV6-2/TRBV6-3	TRBJ2-7
CASSQDQQILSSYNSPLHF	TGCGCCAGCAGCCAAGATCAACAGATACTGAGCTCCTATAATTCACCCCTCCACTTT	-	-	TRBV4-1	TRBJ1-6
CASSLDRAKTEAFF	TGTGCCAGCAGTCTGGACAGGGCGAAGACTGAAGCTTTCTTT	TRBD1	few	TRBV6-5	TRBJ1-1
CASSYDRGSYNEQFF	TGTGCCAGCAGCTACGACAGGGGATCCTACAATGAGCAGTTCTTC	TRBD1	few	TRBV7-3	TRBJ2-1